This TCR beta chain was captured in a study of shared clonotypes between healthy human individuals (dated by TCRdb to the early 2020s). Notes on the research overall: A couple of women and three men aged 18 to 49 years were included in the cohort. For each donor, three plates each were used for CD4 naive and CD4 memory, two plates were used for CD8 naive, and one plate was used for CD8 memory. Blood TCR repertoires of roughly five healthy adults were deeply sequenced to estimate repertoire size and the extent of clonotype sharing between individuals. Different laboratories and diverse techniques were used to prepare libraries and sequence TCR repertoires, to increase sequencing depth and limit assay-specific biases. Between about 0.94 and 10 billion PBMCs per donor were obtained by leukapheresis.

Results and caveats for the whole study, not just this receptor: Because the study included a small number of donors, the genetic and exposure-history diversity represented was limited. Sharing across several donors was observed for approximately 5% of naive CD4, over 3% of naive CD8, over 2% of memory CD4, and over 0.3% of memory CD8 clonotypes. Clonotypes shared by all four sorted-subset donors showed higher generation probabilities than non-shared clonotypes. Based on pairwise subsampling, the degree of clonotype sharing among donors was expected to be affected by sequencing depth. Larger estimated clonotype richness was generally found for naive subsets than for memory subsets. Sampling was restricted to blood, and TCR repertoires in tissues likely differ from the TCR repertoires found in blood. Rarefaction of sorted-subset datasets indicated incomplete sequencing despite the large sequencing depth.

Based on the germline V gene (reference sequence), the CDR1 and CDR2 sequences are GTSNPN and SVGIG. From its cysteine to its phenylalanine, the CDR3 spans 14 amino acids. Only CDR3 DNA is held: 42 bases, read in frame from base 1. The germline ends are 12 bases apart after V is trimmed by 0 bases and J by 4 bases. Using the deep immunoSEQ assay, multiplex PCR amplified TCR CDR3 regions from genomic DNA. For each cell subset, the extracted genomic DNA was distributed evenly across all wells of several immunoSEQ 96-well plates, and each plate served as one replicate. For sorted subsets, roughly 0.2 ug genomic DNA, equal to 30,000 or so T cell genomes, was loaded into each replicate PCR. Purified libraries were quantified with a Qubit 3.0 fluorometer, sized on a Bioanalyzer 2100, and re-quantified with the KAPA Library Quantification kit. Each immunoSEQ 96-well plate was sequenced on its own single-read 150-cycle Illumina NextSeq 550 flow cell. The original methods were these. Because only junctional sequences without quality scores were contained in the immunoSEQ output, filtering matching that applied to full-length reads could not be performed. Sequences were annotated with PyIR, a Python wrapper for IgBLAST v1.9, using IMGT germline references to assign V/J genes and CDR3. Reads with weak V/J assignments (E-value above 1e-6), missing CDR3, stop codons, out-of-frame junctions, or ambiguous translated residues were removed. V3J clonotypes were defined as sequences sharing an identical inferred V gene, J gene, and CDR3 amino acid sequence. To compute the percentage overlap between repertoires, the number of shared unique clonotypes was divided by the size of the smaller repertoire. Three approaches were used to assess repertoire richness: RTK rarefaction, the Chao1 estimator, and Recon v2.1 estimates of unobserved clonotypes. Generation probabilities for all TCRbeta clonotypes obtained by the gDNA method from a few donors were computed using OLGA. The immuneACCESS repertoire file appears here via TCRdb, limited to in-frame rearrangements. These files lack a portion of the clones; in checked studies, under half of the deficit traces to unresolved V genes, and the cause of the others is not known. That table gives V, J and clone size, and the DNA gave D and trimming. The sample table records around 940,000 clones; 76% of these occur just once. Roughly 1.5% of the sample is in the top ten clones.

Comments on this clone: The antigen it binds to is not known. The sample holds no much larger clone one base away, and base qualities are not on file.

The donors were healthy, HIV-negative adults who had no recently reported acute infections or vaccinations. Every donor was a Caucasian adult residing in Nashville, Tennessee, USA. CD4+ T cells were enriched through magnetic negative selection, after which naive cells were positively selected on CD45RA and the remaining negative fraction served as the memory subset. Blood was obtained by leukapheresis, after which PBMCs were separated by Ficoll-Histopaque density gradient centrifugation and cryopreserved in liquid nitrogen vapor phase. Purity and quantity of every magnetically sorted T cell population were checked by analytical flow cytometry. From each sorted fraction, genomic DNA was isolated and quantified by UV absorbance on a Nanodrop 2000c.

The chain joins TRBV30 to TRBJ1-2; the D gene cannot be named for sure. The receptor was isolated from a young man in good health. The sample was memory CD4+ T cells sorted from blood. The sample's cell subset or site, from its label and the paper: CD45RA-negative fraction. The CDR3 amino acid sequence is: CAWSVNLNPYGYTF. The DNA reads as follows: TGTGCCTGGAGTGTCAACCTTAACCCCTATGGCTACACCTTC.